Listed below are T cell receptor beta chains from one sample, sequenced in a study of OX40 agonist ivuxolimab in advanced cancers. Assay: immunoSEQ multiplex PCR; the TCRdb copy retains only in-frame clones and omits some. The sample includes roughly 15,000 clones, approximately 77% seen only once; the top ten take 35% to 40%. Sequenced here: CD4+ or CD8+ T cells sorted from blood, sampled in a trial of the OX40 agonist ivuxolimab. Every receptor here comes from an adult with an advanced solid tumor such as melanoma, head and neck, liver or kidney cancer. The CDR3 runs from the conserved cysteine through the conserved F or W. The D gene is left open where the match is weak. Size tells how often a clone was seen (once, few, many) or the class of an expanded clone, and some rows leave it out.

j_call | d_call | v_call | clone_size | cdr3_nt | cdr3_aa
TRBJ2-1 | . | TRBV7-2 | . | TGTGCCAGCAGTTGGGACGCGGACAATGAGCAGTTCTTC | CASSWDADNEQFF
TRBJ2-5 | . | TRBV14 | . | TGTGCCAGCAGCCCCGAGGGACCGCAAGAGACCCAGTACTTC | CASSPEGPQETQYF
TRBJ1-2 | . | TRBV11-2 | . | TGTGCCAGCAGCTTAAGGGCAGGGTTGGTCGGCTACACCTTC | CASSLRAGLVGYTF
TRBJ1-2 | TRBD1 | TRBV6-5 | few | TGTGCCAGCAGTTACACGGACAGGGACGGCTACACCTTC | CASSYTDRDGYTF
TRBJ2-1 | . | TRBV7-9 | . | TGTGCCAGCAGCTTAGACTCTAGACTATACAATGAGCAGTTCTTC | CASSLDSRLYNEQFF
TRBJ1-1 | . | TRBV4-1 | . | TGCGCCAGCAGCCGGGAACTCAGGGAAGGCACTGAAGCTTTCTTT | CASSRELREGTEAFF
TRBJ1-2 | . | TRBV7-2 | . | TGTGCCAGCAGCCCAGCGGGCCCAGGGAGTGGCTACACCTTC | CASSPAGPGSGYTF
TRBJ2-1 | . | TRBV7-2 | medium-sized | TGTGCCAGCAGCTATCCGCAGGGGTACAATGAGCAGTTCTTC | CASSYPQGYNEQFF
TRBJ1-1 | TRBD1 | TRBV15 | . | TGTGCCACCAGCAGAGGAGGGACAGCGAACACTGAAGCTTTCTTT | CATSRGGTANTEAFF
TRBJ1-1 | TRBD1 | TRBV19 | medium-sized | TGTGCCAGTAGTACATCGGACAGGGGGAACACTGAAGCTTTCTTT | CASSTSDRGNTEAFF
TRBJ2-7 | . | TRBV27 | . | TGTGCCAGCAGTCGCGCGGTTGAGACGATTAGCGAGCAGTACTTC | CASSRAVETISEQYF
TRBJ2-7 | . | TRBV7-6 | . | TGTGCCAGCAGCTTAGCCAAAGACAGGTTTTACGAGCAGTACTTC | CASSLAKDRFYEQYF
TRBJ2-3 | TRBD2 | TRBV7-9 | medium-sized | TGTGCCAGCAGCTTAAGTGCTAGCGGGGGGGCAGATACGCAGTATTTT | CASSLSASGGADTQYF
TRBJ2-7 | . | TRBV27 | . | TGTGCCAGCAGTTTTGGGGACCACTACGAGCAGTACTTC | CASSFGDHYEQYF
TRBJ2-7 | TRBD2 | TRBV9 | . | TGTGCCAGCAGCGCAACTAGCGGGGCAACCTACGAGCAGTACTTC | CASSATSGATYEQYF
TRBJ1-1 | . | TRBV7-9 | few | TGTGCCAGCAGCTTAGGCCCAGATGACCAACTGAACACTGAAGCTTTCTTT | CASSLGPDDQLNTEAFF
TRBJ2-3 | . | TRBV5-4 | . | TGTGCCAGCAGCCACCCGACCGGGGATACGCAGTATTTT | CASSHPTGDTQYF
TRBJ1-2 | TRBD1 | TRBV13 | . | TGTGCCAGCAGCTTAGGGGACAGGGGGCTATCGAACTATGGCTACACCTTC | CASSLGDRGLSNYGYTF
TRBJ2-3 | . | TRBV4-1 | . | TGCGCCAGCAGCCCCTCAGGGTATCCCGATACGCAGTATTTT | CASSPSGYPDTQYF
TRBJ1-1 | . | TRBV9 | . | TGTGCCAGCAGCCCCTGGGTGAACACTGAAGCTTTCTTT | CASSPWVNTEAFF
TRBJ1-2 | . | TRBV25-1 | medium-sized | TGTGCCAGCAGTGAAGGGGGCGATGGCTACACCTTC | CASSEGGDGYTF
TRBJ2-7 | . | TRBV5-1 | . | TGCGCCAGCAGCTTCTCGGCCCCCAACGAGCAGTACTTC | CASSFSAPNEQYF
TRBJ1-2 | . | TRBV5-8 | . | TGTGCCAGCAGCTTGGTACAGTCCTATGGCTACACCTTC | CASSLVQSYGYTF
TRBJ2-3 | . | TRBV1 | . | TGCACCAGCAGCCAGGGGGGGGCGGGCACAGATACGCAGTATTTT | CTSSQGGAGTDTQYF
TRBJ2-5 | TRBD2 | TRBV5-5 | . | TGCGCCAGCAGCCAAGATTTCCCCCTGGCGGGGGGGCTCCCGTACTTC | CASSQDFPLAGGLPYF
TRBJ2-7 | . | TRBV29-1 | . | TGCAGCGGAAGGGGGTCCTACGAGCAGTACTTC | CSGRGSYEQYF
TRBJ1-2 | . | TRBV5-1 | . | TGCGCCAGCAGCTTGGCCATGGGGACGGGCTATGGCTACACCTTC | CASSLAMGTGYGYTF
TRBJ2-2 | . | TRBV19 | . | TGTGCCACCTTTGTGGCCGGGGAGCTGTTTTTT | CATFVAGELFF
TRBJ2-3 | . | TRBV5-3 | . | TGTGCCAGAAGCTTGGCCGCTCGGACTACCGGCGAATCTATTCGGTTAGAGACGCAGTATTTT | CARSLAARTTGESIRLETQYF
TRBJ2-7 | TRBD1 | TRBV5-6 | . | TGTGCCAGCAGCCCAAGACAGGGTAGCTACGAGCAGTACTTC | CASSPRQGSYEQYF
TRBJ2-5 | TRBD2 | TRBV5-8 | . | TGTGCCAGCAGCTTGGGTTTCTCACTAGCGGGGCAAGAGACCCAGTACTTC | CASSLGFSLAGQETQYF
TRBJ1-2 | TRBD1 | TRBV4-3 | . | TGCGCCAGCAGCCAAGAGCCACAGGGGAACCTCTATGGCTACACCTTC | CASSQEPQGNLYGYTF
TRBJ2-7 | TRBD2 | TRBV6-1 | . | TGTGCCAGCAGAGAACTAGCGGGTAGCTCCTACGAGCAGTACTTC | CASRELAGSSYEQYF
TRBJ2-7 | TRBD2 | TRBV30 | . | TGTGCCTGGAGTGTAGCGGGAGTACACGAGCAGTACTTC | CAWSVAGVHEQYF
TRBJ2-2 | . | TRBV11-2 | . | TGTGCCAGCAGCCGCAGGGGTAACACCGGGGAGCTGTTTTTT | CASSRRGNTGELFF
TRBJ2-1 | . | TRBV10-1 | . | TGCGCCAGCAGTGAGCAGCAAACAGGGCCGTCCTACAATGAGCAGTTCTTC | CASSEQQTGPSYNEQFF
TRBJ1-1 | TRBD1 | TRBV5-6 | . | TGTGCCAGCAGCTGGGCAGGGGGGCAAACTGAAGCTTTCTTT | CASSWAGGQTEAFF
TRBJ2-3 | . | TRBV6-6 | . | TGTGCCAGCAGCCCCACGGCCCATAGCACAGATACGCAGTATTTT | CASSPTAHSTDTQYF
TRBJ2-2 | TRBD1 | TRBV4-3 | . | TGCGCCAGCAGCCAAGTGGTCGGGACAGCGAACACCGGGGAGCTGTTTTTT | CASSQVVGTANTGELFF
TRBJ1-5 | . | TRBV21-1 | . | TGTGCCAGCAGCAAAGGAGGGCAGGATAGCAATCAGCCCCAGCATTTT | CASSKGGQDSNQPQHF
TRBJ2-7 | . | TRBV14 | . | TGTGCCAGCAGCTTGGGTTGGGATCTCGAGCAGTACTTC | CASSLGWDLEQYF
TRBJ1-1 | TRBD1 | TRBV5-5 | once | TGTGCCAGCAGCTTCTTAGACAGGGTCGACACTGAAGCTTTCTTT | CASSFLDRVDTEAFF
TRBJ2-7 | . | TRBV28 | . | TGTGCCAGCAGTCTGACGGCATACTACGAGCAGTACTTC | CASSLTAYYEQYF
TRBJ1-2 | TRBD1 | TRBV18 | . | TGTGCCAGCTCACCAGGACAGGGGGAATCTTACTATGGCTACACCTTC | CASSPGQGESYYGYTF